This is a list of T cell receptor beta chains from one sample in a study of T-cell reconstitution after alpha-beta-depleted transplantation in children. TCRdb reprocessed the PCR reads via MiXCR and lists one record per CDR3 protein. The data contain about 980,000 distinct CDR3 sequences, about 31% of them singletons. Sequenced material: PBMCs, mostly from graft donor cells, taken 360 days after TCRalphabeta/CD19-depleted stem cell transplant. Receptor source: a boy younger than two who had a stem cell transplant for SCID, so the T cells may come from the graft donor. The CDR3 runs from the conserved cysteine through the conserved F or W. The D gene is left open where the match is weak.

V	D	J	CDR3
TRBV6-2/TRBV6-3	-	TRBJ2-3	CASSYNLRTDTQYF
TRBV9	-	TRBJ2-7	CASSKTASYEQYF
TRBV6-1	TRBD1	TRBJ1-1	CASREPGTGDTEAFF
TRBV12-3/TRBV12-4	-	TRBJ1-4	CASSFAGRNEKLFF
TRBV7-2	-	TRBJ2-7	CASSLIRDGDEQYF
TRBV7-2	-	TRBJ1-3	CASSLMKGPGNTIYF
TRBV29-1	-	TRBJ2-7	CSVMTPSYEQYF
TRBV7-2	TRBD1	TRBJ1-1	CASSFYRGPSNTEAFF
TRBV5-1	-	TRBJ1-2	CASSFQPRAERGYTF
TRBV2	-	TRBJ1-1	CAAGGQGSTEAFF
TRBV3-1	TRBD1	TRBJ2-7	CASSRETGDEQYF
TRBV29-1	-	TRBJ2-3	CSVERVRTDTQYF
TRBV20-1	TRBD2	TRBJ2-1	CSASKGLAGYNEQFF
TRBV20-1	TRBD2	TRBJ2-3	CSAGDYLISTDTQYF
TRBV9	-	TRBJ2-1	CASSGRFNEQFF
TRBV27	-	TRBJ2-7	CASSFLSGSSYEQYF
TRBV11-2	TRBD2	TRBJ2-5	CASSLGPPGLREEETQYF
TRBV5-6	-	TRBJ2-4	CASSLDVAKNIQYF
TRBV5-1	-	TRBJ2-7	CASSFEGPYYEQYF
TRBV5-1	TRBD1	TRBJ2-7	CASSLPPGQAIYEQYF
TRBV7-6	TRBD2	TRBJ2-7	CASSHQPSSGGAYEQYF
TRBV21-1	-	TRBJ1-1	CASSKGGDRVNTEAFF
TRBV2	-	TRBJ2-2	CASSEMVSERELFF
TRBV20-1	TRBD2	TRBJ2-1	CSAREGLAGGPRNEQFF
TRBV5-1	TRBD2	TRBJ2-3	CASSWAPTSGVDTQYF
TRBV12-3/TRBV12-4	-	TRBJ2-7	CASSFRLWGEAGEQYF
TRBV10-3	-	TRBJ2-2	CAIRDMMGTGELFF
TRBV28	-	TRBJ2-5	CASSSVGTRGKF
TRBV10-3	-	TRBJ2-7	CAISESTPGAAYEQYF
TRBV4-2	-	TRBJ1-6	CASSQAPQSSYNSPLHF
TRBV7-3	TRBD1	TRBJ2-1	CASSLDRVNEQFF
TRBV20-1	TRBD1	TRBJ2-2	CSARERGHTGELFF
TRBV7-2	-	TRBJ1-1	CASSFAHEEAFF
TRBV7-9	-	TRBJ1-1	CASSLDGTEAFF
TRBV5-1	-	TRBJ2-4	CASSPRGDTAKNIQYF
TRBV10-2	-	TRBJ1-1	CASREGRTEAFF
TRBV18	TRBD1	TRBJ2-5	CASSPGQALQETQYF
TRBV4-2	-	TRBJ1-1	CASSQPGLEAFF
TRBV29-1	-	TRBJ2-5	CSASVFQETQYF
TRBV5-1	TRBD1	TRBJ2-3	CATRGIFHTDTQYF
TRBV6-1	-	TRBJ2-1	CASSREGSGAGEQFF